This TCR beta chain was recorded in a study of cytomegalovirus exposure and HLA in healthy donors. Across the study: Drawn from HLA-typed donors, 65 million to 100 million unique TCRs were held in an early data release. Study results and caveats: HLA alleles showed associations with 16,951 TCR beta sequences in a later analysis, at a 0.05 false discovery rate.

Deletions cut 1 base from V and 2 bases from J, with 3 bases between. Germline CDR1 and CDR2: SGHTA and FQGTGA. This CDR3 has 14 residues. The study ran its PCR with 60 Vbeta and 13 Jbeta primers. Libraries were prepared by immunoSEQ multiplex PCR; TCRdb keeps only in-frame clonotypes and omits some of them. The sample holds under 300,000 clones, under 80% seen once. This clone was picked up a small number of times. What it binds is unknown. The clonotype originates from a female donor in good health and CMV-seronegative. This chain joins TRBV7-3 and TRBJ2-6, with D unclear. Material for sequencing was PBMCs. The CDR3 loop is CASSLRAGANVLTF. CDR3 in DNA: TGTGCCAGCAGCTTAAGAGCTGGGGCCAACGTCCTGACTTTC.